The rows below give T cell receptor beta chains drawn from one sample of a study of T cells in Graves' hyperthyroidism and ophthalmopathy. MiXCR, run by TCRdb on the multiplex PCR reads, gives a single entry per CDR3 protein. The table includes 250,000 or so distinct CDR3 sequences, roughly 14% detected once. Sequenced: blood. The source is a woman aged 40-49 years with Graves' hyperthyroidism that later progressed to Graves' ophthalmopathy. The CDR3 runs from the conserved cysteine through the conserved F or W. The order of the fields is D gene, clone size, J gene, V gene, CDR3 DNA, CDR3 protein. D genes are given only for firm matches. Clone size is shown for a subset of rows, as once, few, many or a class of expanded clone.

TRBD2,many,TRBJ2-7,TRBV12-3/TRBV12-4,TGTGCCAGCAGTTTTGCGACTAGCGGGAGCTCCTACGAGCAGTACTTC,CASSFATSGSSYEQYF
NA,many,TRBJ2-2,TRBV29-1,TGCAGCGTTGAAGGTCTGAGGCACTCCGGGGAGCTGTTTTTT,CSVEGLRHSGELFF
NA,many,TRBJ2-1,TRBV11-2,TGTGCCAGTGCTCCATCGACTAGGATCAATGAGCAGTTCTTC,CASAPSTRINEQFF
NA,many,TRBJ2-7,TRBV27,TGTGCCAGCAGCCCTATGGGACCACCGCATTTGGGCGAGCAGTACTTC,CASSPMGPPHLGEQYF
TRBD2,many,TRBJ2-6,TRBV27,TGTGCCAGCAGTTCACTAGCGGGAGGCCTCTCTGGGGCCAACGTCCTGACTTTC,CASSSLAGGLSGANVLTF
TRBD2,NA,TRBJ2-1,TRBV4-1,TGCGCCAGCAGCCAAGTTGTCGGGCCTTTCGGTTGGCGGGAGAGACACAATGAGCAGTTCTTC,CASSQVVGPFGWRERHNEQFF
TRBD2,many,TRBJ2-1,TRBV5-1,TGCGCCAGCAGAGGGGGACTAGGTGCCCTCAATGAGCAGTTCTTC,CASRGGLGALNEQFF
TRBD1,many,TRBJ2-5,TRBV3-1,TGTGCCAGCAGCCAAGCCGGGACAGGGGGGTACCAAGAGACCCAGTACTTC,CASSQAGTGGYQETQYF
TRBD2,many,TRBJ2-3,TRBV7-9,TGTGCCAGCAGCTTAGCCCCAGCGGGGATAAGCACAGATACGCAGTATTTT,CASSLAPAGISTDTQYF
NA,many,TRBJ1-6,TRBV11-2,TGTGCCAGCAGACCCCTCGGGAGGCCTCCCCTCCACTTT,CASRPLGRPPLHF
NA,NA,TRBJ1-1,TRBV29-1,TGCAGCGTTCAGTCAGGGGTCCTGCGGGGAACTGAAGCTTTCTTT,CSVQSGVLRGTEAFF
NA,many,TRBJ2-5,TRBV7-3,TGTGCCAGCAGCGTTAGGACAGCGGAGACCCAGTACTTC,CASSVRTAETQYF
TRBD1,many,TRBJ1-6,TRBV6-2/TRBV6-3,TGTGCCAGCAGTTACTCGGGACAGGGTGCTACACCCCTCCACTTT,CASSYSGQGATPLHF
NA,NA,TRBJ2-7,TRBV6-5,TGTGCCAGCAGTTACGGGACCCCGGGAGCCTACGAGCAGTACTTC,CASSYGTPGAYEQYF
NA,many,TRBJ2-1,TRBV20-1,TGCAGTGCTAGAGCCCCAGGACTTTCCTCCTACAATGAGCAGTTCTTC,CSARAPGLSSYNEQFF
TRBD2,NA,TRBJ2-1,TRBV5-4,TGTGCCAGCAGCTATGGACTAGGATTGGGCAATGAGCAGTTCTTC,CASSYGLGLGNEQFF
NA,NA,TRBJ1-4,TRBV6-1,TGTGCCAGCACCAGAAGTCCTGCAACTAATGAAAAACTGTTTTTT,CASTRSPATNEKLFF
TRBD1,few,TRBJ2-4,TRBV20-1,TGCAGTGCTTCGGACAGGGCCAAAAACATTCAGTACTTC,CSASDRAKNIQYF
NA,many,TRBJ1-4,TRBV29-1,TGCAGCGTCGCCTCAGGGGCAACTAATGAAAAACTGTTTTTT,CSVASGATNEKLFF
NA,NA,TRBJ2-7,TRBV5-4,TGTGCCAGCAGCTTGGTACGGGGACCAGACTCCTACGAGCAGTACTTC,CASSLVRGPDSYEQYF
TRBD2,NA,TRBJ2-6,TRBV6-1,TGTGCCAGCACTAAAAAGCGGGAGAGTGGGGCCAACGTCCTGACTTTC,CASTKKRESGANVLTF
NA,many,TRBJ2-7,TRBV12-3/TRBV12-4,TGTGCCAGCAGACTGGGAAGGGACGCGTACGAGCAGTACTTC,CASRLGRDAYEQYF
NA,NA,TRBJ2-1,TRBV5-8,TGTGCCAGCAGCGCTCGGTGGGGAGAGAATGAGCAGTTCTTC,CASSARWGENEQFF
NA,many,TRBJ2-5,TRBV15,TGTGCCACCAGCAGAGATTGGAAGGACCAAGAGACCCAGTACTTC,CATSRDWKDQETQYF
TRBD1,many,TRBJ2-1,TRBV28,TGTGCCAGCAGTCTACCCCAGGGACAGGCCAATGAGCAGTTCTTC,CASSLPQGQANEQFF
TRBD1,NA,TRBJ2-1,TRBV11-1,TGTGCCAGCAGCTTGACAGGGGCCCCCTCCTACAATGAGCAGTTCTTC,CASSLTGAPSYNEQFF
TRBD1,many,TRBJ1-1,TRBV28,TGTGCCAGCAGTTCTCCGAGGGGGCTGAACACTGAAGTTTTCTTT,CASSSPRGLNTEVFF
TRBD2,few,TRBJ2-7,TRBV3-1,TGTGCCAGCAGCCAAGGTACTAGCGGGAGTTTCTACGAGCAGTACTTC,CASSQGTSGSFYEQYF
NA,NA,TRBJ2-3,TRBV24-1,TGTGCCACCAGTGATTTGTCGGGAGCCGCAGATACGCAGTATTTT,CATSDLSGAADTQYF
TRBD2,many,TRBJ2-1,TRBV10-3,TGTGCCATCAGTGTTAACGGGAGGACCCTTAGGGCCAATGAGCAGTTCTTC,CAISVNGRTLRANEQFF
NA,many,TRBJ2-1,TRBV7-9,TGTGCCAGCAGACCCAGGGATGTTCGGGCCCCCTACAATGAGCAGTTCTTC,CASRPRDVRAPYNEQFF
NA,many,TRBJ1-1,TRBV5-1,TGCGCCAGCAGCTTGGCTGGCAGGATGTTGAACACTGAAGCTTTCTTT,CASSLAGRMLNTEAFF
TRBD2,NA,TRBJ2-7,TRBV28,TGTGCCAGCAGCCAAGCCGCTAGCGGGATCGGCGAGCAGTACTTC,CASSQAASGIGEQYF
NA,few,TRBJ2-7,TRBV9,TGTGCCAGCAGCGTAGGAGGGGCCGGGGAGCAGTACTTC,CASSVGGAGEQYF
TRBD1,many,TRBJ1-1,TRBV11-2,TGTGCCGGCCGACCTCCGGGACAGGGGACCACTGAAGCTTTCTTT,CAGRPPGQGTTEAFF
NA,NA,TRBJ2-7,TRBV28,TGTGCCAGCAGATTAGCCCAACCCCCCTACGAGCAGTACTTC,CASRLAQPPYEQYF
NA,many,TRBJ2-3,TRBV5-1,TGCGCCAGCAGCCAAGGGATCACCACAGATACGCAGTATTTT,CASSQGITTDTQYF
TRBD1,many,TRBJ2-7,TRBV29-1,TGCAGCGCCAGAACGGGACAGGGGTACGAGCAGTACTTC,CSARTGQGYEQYF
NA,few,TRBJ2-1,TRBV9,TGTGCCAGCAGTATCTCCCCCCGAGATGAGCAGTTCTTC,CASSISPRDEQFF
TRBD1,few,TRBJ2-1,TRBV20-1,TGCAGTGCTGGACCCCAGACAGGGGGCCTAGGAAATGAGCAGTTCTTC,CSAGPQTGGLGNEQFF
NA,many,TRBJ1-6,TRBV2,TGTGCCAGCAGCGGTGTCACCACCTATAATTCACCCCTCCACTTT,CASSGVTTYNSPLHF
NA,NA,TRBJ2-5,TRBV5-6,TGTGCCAGCAGCTCGGGACGATCGGAGACCCAGTACTTC,CASSSGRSETQYF
TRBD1,many,TRBJ1-6,TRBV2,TGTGCCAGCTTGGGGACAGGGACCTATAATTCACCCCTCCACTTT,CASLGTGTYNSPLHF
NA,many,TRBJ1-1,TRBV24-1,TGTGCCACCAGTGTGTCGGGTTCGCCTGAAGCTTTCTTT,CATSVSGSPEAFF
NA,many,TRBJ2-5,TRBV5-1,TGCGCCAGCAGCTTCGGACTCGTTCAAGAGACCCAGTACTTC,CASSFGLVQETQYF
NA,many,TRBJ1-5,TRBV30,TGTGCCTGGAACAAAAGGGATCAGCCCCAGCATTTT,CAWNKRDQPQHF
NA,many,TRBJ2-3,TRBV18,TGTGCCACCGATACAGGGAATCCCACAGATACGCAGTATTTT,CATDTGNPTDTQYF
NA,many,TRBJ2-5,TRBV10-3,TGTGCCATCAGTGAGTCGTCCGTCAGGGGGGGAGAGACCCAGTACTTC,CAISESSVRGGETQYF
NA,many,TRBJ2-5,TRBV2,TGTGCCAGCAGTTGGCTAGCTGTAGAGACCCAGTACTTC,CASSWLAVETQYF
TRBD2,many,TRBJ2-2,TRBV14,TGTGCCAGCAGCCAAGATAGACTAGCGGGAGGTTCGAACACCGGGGAGCTGTTTTTT,CASSQDRLAGGSNTGELFF
NA,few,TRBJ2-5,TRBV7-2,TGTGCCAGCAGCTTAACCGGGACTCGGGGACAAGAGACCCAGTACTTC,CASSLTGTRGQETQYF
NA,few,TRBJ2-7,TRBV7-9,TGTGCCAGCAGCCAAGTCCCCTCTAACGGAAAAGGTCACGAGCAGTACTTC,CASSQVPSNGKGHEQYF
TRBD2,NA,TRBJ2-2,TRBV11-2,TGTGCCAGCAGCCCGGGACTAGCGGGAGGGCAAGGCGGGGAGCTGTTTTTT,CASSPGLAGGQGGELFF
NA,many,TRBJ2-2,TRBV28,TGTGCCAGCAGCAGTTCTAACACCGGGGAGCTGTTTTTT,CASSSSNTGELFF
NA,NA,TRBJ2-7,TRBV20-1,TGCAGTGCTAACGTGCCGAGCTCCTACGAGCAGTACTTC,CSANVPSSYEQYF
NA,many,TRBJ1-1,TRBV6-5,TGTGCCAGCAGTTACTGGGCAGAAATGAACACTGAAGCTTTCTTT,CASSYWAEMNTEAFF
TRBD2,many,TRBJ2-2,TRBV20-1,TGCAGTGCTAGAGCATCCTTTCTAGCGGCGAACACCGGGGAGCTGTTTTTT,CSARASFLAANTGELFF
NA,many,TRBJ2-3,TRBV20-1,TGCAGTGCTAATGATACGCAGTATTTT,CSANDTQYF
NA,many,TRBJ2-1,TRBV12-3/TRBV12-4,TGTGCCAGCAGTTCTTCTTTAGGGAGCCACCATGAGCAGTTCTTC,CASSSSLGSHHEQFF